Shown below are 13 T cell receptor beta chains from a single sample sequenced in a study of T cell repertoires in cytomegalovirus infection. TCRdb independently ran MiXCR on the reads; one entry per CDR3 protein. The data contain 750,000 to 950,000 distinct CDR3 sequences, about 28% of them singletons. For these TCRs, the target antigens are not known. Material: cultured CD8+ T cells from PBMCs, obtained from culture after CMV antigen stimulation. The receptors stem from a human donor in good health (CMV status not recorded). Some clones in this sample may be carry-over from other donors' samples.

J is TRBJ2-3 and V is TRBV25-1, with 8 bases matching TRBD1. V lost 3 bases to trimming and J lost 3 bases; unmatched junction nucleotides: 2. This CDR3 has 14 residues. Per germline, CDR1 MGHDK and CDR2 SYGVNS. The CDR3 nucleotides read TGTGCCAGCAGTGACAGGGGGCTGACAGATACGCAGTATTTT. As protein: CASSDRGLTDTQYF. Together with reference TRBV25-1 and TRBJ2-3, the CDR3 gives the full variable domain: EADIYQTPRYLVIGTGKKITLECSQTMGHDKMYWYQQDPGMELHLIHYSYGVNSTEKGDLSSESTVSRIRTEHFPLTLESARPSHTSQYLCASSDRGLTDTQYFGPGTRLTVL.

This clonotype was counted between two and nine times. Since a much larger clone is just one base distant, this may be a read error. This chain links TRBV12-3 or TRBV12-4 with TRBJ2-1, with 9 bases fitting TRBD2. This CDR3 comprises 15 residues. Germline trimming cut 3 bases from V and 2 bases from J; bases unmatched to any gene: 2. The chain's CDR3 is CASSFSSGAYNEQFF. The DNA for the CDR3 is TGTGCCAGCAGTTTCTCTAGCGGGGCCTACAATGAGCAGTTCTTC.

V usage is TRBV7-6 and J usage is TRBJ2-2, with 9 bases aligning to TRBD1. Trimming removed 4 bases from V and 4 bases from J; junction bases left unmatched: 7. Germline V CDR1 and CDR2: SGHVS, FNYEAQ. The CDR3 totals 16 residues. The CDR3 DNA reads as TGTGCCAGCAGCTATGACAGGGGGGGCAGCACCGGGGAGCTGTTTTTT. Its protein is CASSYDRGGSTGELFF.

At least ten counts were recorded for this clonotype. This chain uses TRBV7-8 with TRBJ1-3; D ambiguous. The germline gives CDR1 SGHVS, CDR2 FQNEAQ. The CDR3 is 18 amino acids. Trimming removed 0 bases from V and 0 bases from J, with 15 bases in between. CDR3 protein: CASSLALTAKISGNTIYF. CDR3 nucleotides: TGTGCCAGCAGCTTAGCGCTCACAGCCAAAATCTCTGGAAACACCATATATTTT. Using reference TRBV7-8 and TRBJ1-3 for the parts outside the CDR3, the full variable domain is GAGVSQSPRYKVAKRGQDVALRCDPISGHVSLFWYQQALGQGPEFLTYFQNEAQLDKSGLPSDRFFAERPEGSVSTLKIQRTQQEDSAVYLCASSLALTAKISGNTIYFGEGSWLTVV.

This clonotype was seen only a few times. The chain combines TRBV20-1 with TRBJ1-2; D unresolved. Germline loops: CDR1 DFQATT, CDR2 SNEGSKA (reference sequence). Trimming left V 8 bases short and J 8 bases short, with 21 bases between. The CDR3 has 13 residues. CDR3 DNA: TGCAGTCCCCATGGAACCGGTCGTGGGGGCTACACCTTC. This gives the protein CSPHGTGRGGYTF.

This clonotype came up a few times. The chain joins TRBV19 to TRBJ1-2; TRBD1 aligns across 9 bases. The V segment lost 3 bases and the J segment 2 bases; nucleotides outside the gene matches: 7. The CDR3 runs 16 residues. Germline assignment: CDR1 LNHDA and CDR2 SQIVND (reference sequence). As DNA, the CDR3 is TGTGCCAGTAGTATTCAAAACGGACAGGGGAACTATGGCTACACCTTC. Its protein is CASSIQNGQGNYGYTF.

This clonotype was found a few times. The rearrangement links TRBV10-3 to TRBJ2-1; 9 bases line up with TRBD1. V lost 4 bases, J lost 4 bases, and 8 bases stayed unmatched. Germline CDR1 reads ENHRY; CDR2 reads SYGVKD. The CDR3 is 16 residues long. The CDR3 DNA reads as TGTGCCATCAGTGCTTCCGGGACAGGGATATACAATGAGCAGTTCTTC. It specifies CAISASGTGIYNEQFF.

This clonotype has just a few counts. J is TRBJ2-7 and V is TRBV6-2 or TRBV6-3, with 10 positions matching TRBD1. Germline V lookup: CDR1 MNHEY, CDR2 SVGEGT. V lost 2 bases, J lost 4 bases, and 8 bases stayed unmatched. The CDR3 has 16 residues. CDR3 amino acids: CASSYGPGQGYYEQYF. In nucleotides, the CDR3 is TGTGCCAGCAGTTACGGTCCGGGACAGGGGTATTACGAGCAGTACTTC.

The CDR3 nucleotides read TGTGCCAGCAGCCAAGGAGTGACCGGGAACCCCTACAATGAGCAGTTCTTC. Its protein product is CASSQGVTGNPYNEQFF. The genes are TRBV14 and TRBJ2-1, with a weak D call TRBD2 (5 bases). This CDR3 contains 17 residues. With 1 base removed from V and 2 bases from J, the gap between germline ends came to 15 bases. The V gene's germline CDR1 is SGHDN and CDR2 FVKESK.

CDR3: CASRPLQGFPDEQYF. DNA for the CDR3: TGTGCCAGCAGACCCCTACAGGGTTTTCCTGACGAGCAGTACTTC. The chain is built from TRBV6-5 and TRBJ2-7, with D tentatively TRBD1 (6 bases). The V end lost 6 bases, the J end lost 5 bases, and 20 bases lay between the germline ends. The CDR3 has 15 amino acids. Germline values: CDR1 MNHEY, CDR2 SVGAGI.

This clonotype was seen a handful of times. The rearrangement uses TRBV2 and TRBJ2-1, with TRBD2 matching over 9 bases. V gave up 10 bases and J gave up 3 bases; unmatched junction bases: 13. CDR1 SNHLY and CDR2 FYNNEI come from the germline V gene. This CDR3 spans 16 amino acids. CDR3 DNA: TGTGCCACGGAGTGGGCTAGCGGGGACCTCTACAATGAGCAGTTCTTC. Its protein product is CATEWASGDLYNEQFF.

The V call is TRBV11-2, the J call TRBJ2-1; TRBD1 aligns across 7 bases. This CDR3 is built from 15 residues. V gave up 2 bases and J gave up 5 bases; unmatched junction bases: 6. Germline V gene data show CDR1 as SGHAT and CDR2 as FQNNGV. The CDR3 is CASSLTGQIDNEQFF. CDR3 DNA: TGTGCCAGCAGCTTAACGGGACAGATTGACAATGAGCAGTTCTTC.

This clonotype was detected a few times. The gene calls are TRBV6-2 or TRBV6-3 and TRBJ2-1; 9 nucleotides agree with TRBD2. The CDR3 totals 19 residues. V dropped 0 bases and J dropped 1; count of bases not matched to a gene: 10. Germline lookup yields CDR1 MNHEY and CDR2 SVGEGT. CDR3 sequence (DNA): TGTGCCAGCAGTTACTCGAAGCGGGGGGCCCCTGCTTCCTACAATGAGCAGTTCTTC. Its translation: CASSYSKRGAPASYNEQFF.